The clone carrying this T cell receptor beta chain came up many times. The sample belongs to a study of CD8 T cells in ankylosing spondylitis. CDR3 length: 15 residues. Germline CDR1 is MNHEY and CDR2 is SVGEGT. V was shortened by 2 bases and J by 2 bases, with 13 bases between the two germline ends. From the 5' RACE reads, TCRdb called clonotypes with MiXCR, one entry per CDR3 protein. The sample holds roughly 160,000 distinct CDR3 sequences, 9.8% seen once. This chain joins TRBV6-2 or TRBV6-3 and TRBJ2-7; D might be TRBD2 (6 bases). This clonotype was sampled from a female donor with ankylosing spondylitis or in good health (not recorded which). The sequenced sample consisted of blood, either unsorted or a sorted T cell fraction (not recorded which). CDR3 residues: CASSYPGLPAYEQYF. Here the CDR3 DNA reads TGTGCCAGCAGTTACCCGGGACTGCCAGCCTACGAGCAGTACTTC.